These T cell receptor beta chains were read from a single sample in a study of blood T cells in healthy people across ages. TCRdb reanalysed the 5' RACE reads using MiXCR and keeps one entry per CDR3 protein. The sample has 1.5 million or so distinct CDR3 sequences, approximately 43% seen once. The source material was blood. All receptors derive from a woman younger than 30 in good health. Each CDR3 is given without its conserved first and last residue. Size is stated for part of the rows, as once, few or many counts, or as a class when the clone is expanded.

>TRBV4-3|TRBJ1-2|few
ASSARQGSDYGYT
>TRBV20-1|TRBJ2-3|-
SAEGTDTQY
>TRBV5-1|TRBJ2-3|-
ASSVALGDTQY
>TRBV12-3/TRBV12-4|TRBJ2-5|-
ASSLTSGRWETQY
>TRBV5-1|TRBJ2-3|-
ASSFDGTDFSTDTQY
>TRBV4-1|TRBJ2-7|-
ASSQTGHPSSYEQY
>TRBV6-1|TRBJ2-7|-
ASRAGRAGSNEQY
>TRBV21-1|TRBJ1-4|-
ASSNLGAQNEKLF
>TRBV20-1|TRBJ2-7|-
SARRGNTQRQEQY
>TRBV5-1|TRBJ2-2|-
ASSSPNRVGELF
>TRBV4-1|TRBJ2-7|few
ASSQVVGQIYEQY
>TRBV7-2|TRBJ2-1|few
ASSPSSGSNNNEQF
>TRBV2|TRBJ2-3|few
ASKEDYRNTDTQY
>TRBV27|TRBJ2-1|-
ASSRLAHYNEQF
>TRBV12-3/TRBV12-4|TRBJ2-5|-
ASSVLLGETPY
>TRBV7-2|TRBJ2-1|few
ASSFAGGIREQF
>TRBV9|TRBJ2-2|-
ASSIQGATTGELF
>TRBV20-1|TRBJ2-7|few
SASRVIGNEQY
>TRBV29-1|TRBJ2-5|-
SVAPRLSQETQY
>TRBV11-2|TRBJ2-7|few
ASSTYRDRVYEQY
>TRBV2|-|few
ASDRGSDEQY
>TRBV20-1|TRBJ2-7|-
SAADSSYEQY
>TRBV3-1|TRBJ1-1|-
ASSPKGLRAF
>TRBV29-1|TRBJ2-3|many
SAPGSDTQY
>TRBV7-2|TRBJ1-2|few
ASSNREVLNYGYT
>TRBV30|TRBJ2-1|-
AWRGKGGYNEQF
>TRBV7-3|TRBJ2-3|few
ASRPTSGSRDTQY
>TRBV4-3|TRBJ2-1|few
ASSPQGGVGLNEQF
>TRBV6-5|TRBJ1-2|once
ASRDRDTLLYDYT
>TRBV5-1|TRBJ2-7|few
ASSFQRVTDEQY
>TRBV20-1|TRBJ2-5|-
SASRSAGGKETQY
>TRBV5-1|TRBJ1-2|few
ASSSKTTGDYGYT
>TRBV7-9|TRBJ1-2|few
ASIDRGNGYT
>TRBV5-1|TRBJ2-1|many
ASSFQPSYNEQF
>TRBV12-5|TRBJ2-4|few
ASGLALAKKIQY
>TRBV7-2|TRBJ1-2|-
ASSLLCDPNYGYT
>TRBV5-1|TRBJ2-7|-
ASSFNGGLGEY
>TRBV2|TRBJ2-1|-
ASSEREGSSYNEQF
>TRBV6-4|TRBJ2-7|-
ASAKIGGNYNEQY
>TRBV15|TRBJ2-3|-
ATKASSGGAGDTQY
>TRBV11-2|TRBJ2-1|-
ASRSAVVGPTEAHEQF
>TRBV20-1|TRBJ1-1|-
GARIRGRGNTEAF
>TRBV4-1|TRBJ2-5|few
ASSPGTGQEQY
>TRBV4-1|TRBJ2-5|many
ASSQPTQETQY
>TRBV7-2|TRBJ2-1|-
ASRMTSGNYNEQF
>TRBV15|TRBJ1-5|few
ATSRGFGQPQH
>TRBV20-1|TRBJ2-3|few
SASPPASTDTQY
>TRBV10-3|TRBJ2-7|few
AISDLTLSYEQY
>TRBV6-5|TRBJ2-1|-
ASRGGGGEQF
>TRBV4-3|TRBJ1-2|-
ASSQHVEGGYT
>TRBV12-3/TRBV12-4|TRBJ2-1|few
ASYSGPAAFGNEQF
>TRBV6-6|TRBJ2-5|-
ASTYVPGYSEAQY
>TRBV29-1|TRBJ1-1|-
SVAGPLAGAAF
>TRBV20-1|TRBJ2-2|-
SARLGRDGELF
>TRBV7-2|TRBJ1-5|few
ASSLGAGYRQPQH
>TRBV4-3|TRBJ2-3|-
ASSQDSGSTSGGALADTQY
>TRBV14|TRBJ1-2|-
ASSQGRTSGNYGYT